The 15 T cell receptor beta chains listed next were all sequenced from one sample in a study of blood T cell repertoires in COVID-19. Using immunoSEQ multiplex PCR, the repertoire was profiled, and TCRdb retains in-frame clones only, with some absent. The sample has 25,000 to 30,000 clones, 88% seen once; the top ten hold about 6%. The sequenced sample was peripheral blood. The receptor set was obtained from a human donor in a cohort sampled during active COVID-19.

This clone appeared a few times. V is TRBV7-6 and J is TRBJ2-3, with 11 bases aligning to TRBD2. The length of the CDR3 is 16 residues. Germline assignment: CDR1 SGHVS and CDR2 FNYEAQ. The J segment lost 2 bases and the V segment lost 4 bases, leaving 5 bases of the junction unmatched. CDR3 nucleotides: TGTGCCAGCAGCTCCGCTAGCGGGAGGCTCACAGATACGCAGTATTTT. Translated, it gives CASSSASGRLTDTQYF.

This chain joins TRBV30 and TRBJ1-2, with 10 bases lining up with TRBD1. CDR1 and CDR2 (germline): GTSNPN, SVGIG (reference sequence). V dropped 3 bases and J dropped 5; count of bases not matched to a gene: 9. The CDR3 has 15 residues. The CDR3 DNA follows: TGTGCCTGGAGGGGGGGGACAGGGGTCTTGTATGGCTACACCTTC. Protein: CAWRGGTGVLYGYTF.

The rearrangement uses TRBV6-2 or TRBV6-3 and TRBJ1-3; tentative D call: TRBD1 (6 bases). The CDR3 is 15 residues long. V gave up 6 bases and J gave up 0 bases, with 12 bases separating them. Germline V gene lookup returns CDR1 MNHEY and CDR2 SVGEGT. The CDR3 region is CASSDRLISGNTIYF. CDR3 DNA: TGTGCCAGCAGCGACAGGCTAATCTCTGGAAACACCATATATTTT.

This clone has a handful of counts. The chain joins TRBV5-4 to TRBJ1-2, with D tentatively TRBD1 (5 bases). CDR3 length: 14 residues. Germline CDR1 SGHNT, CDR2 YYREEE (reference sequence). V was cut by 4 bases and J by 1 base, with 11 bases left in between. In DNA form, the CDR3 reads TGTGCCAGCAGCGTAGACAGCTTTAACTATGGCTACACCTTC. It translates to CASSVDSFNYGYTF.

By frequency in the sample, this clone is medium-sized. The chain combines TRBV16 with TRBJ2-1; 9 bases line up with TRBD1. The germline CDR1 and CDR2 sequences are KGHSY and FQNENV. The CDR3 sequence is 14 residues long. J gave up 6 bases and V 8 bases, and 8 bases lay outside the gene matches. The CDR3 region has the DNA TGTGCCAGCCTCACTGACAGGGGGGTCAATGAGCAGTTCTTC. It specifies CASLTDRGVNEQFF.

The V and J genes are TRBV4-2 and TRBJ2-7; 9 bases map to TRBD2. After removal of 0 bases from V and 3 bases from J, the junction contained 6 bases not matched to a gene. The germline V gene has CDR1 LGHNA and CDR2 YNFKEQ. The CDR3 is 16 amino acids. CDR3 sequence: CASSQEAGGHHYEQYF. The DNA for the CDR3 is TGTGCCAGCAGCCAAGAAGCGGGGGGACACCACTACGAGCAGTACTTC.

V and J are TRBV5-4 and TRBJ2-7; TRBD1 matches 7 bases. Trimming cost V 0 bases and J 6 bases; bases outside gene matches: 6. CDR3 size: 14 residues. Germline CDR1 is SGHNT and CDR2 is YYREEE (reference sequence). The CDR3 reads CASSLDETGPEQYF. For the CDR3, the DNA is TGTGCCAGCAGCTTGGACGAGACAGGGCCCGAGCAGTACTTC.

As to this clone: The same CDR3 also results from other DNA sequences found in this sample. The chain employs TRBV7-6 and TRBJ2-3; the D is unclear. V was shortened by 1 base and J by 3 bases, with 5 bases between the two germline ends. Germline CDR1 reads SGHVS; CDR2 reads FNYEAQ. This CDR3 spans 13 amino acids. The chain's CDR3 is CASSLEPTDTQYF. In DNA, the CDR3 is TGTGCCAGCAGCTTAGAGCCTACAGATACGCAGTATTTT.

The CDR3 loop is CASKRLAENNEQFF. In DNA form, the CDR3 reads TGTGCCAGCAAGCGACTAGCGGAGAACAATGAGCAGTTCTTC. The chain joins TRBV2 to TRBJ2-1; 9 bases fit TRBD2. CDR1 and CDR2 from the germline V gene are SNHLY and FYNNEI. The CDR3 loop spans 14 amino acids. The V segment lost 7 bases and the J segment 5 bases; nucleotides outside the gene matches: 6.

The rearrangement links TRBV6-2 or TRBV6-3 to TRBJ2-7, with 7 bases lining up with TRBD2. CDR1 is MNHEY and CDR2 is SVGEGT in the germline V gene. The V segment lost 5 bases and the J segment 4 bases; nucleotides outside the gene matches: 8. CDR3 length: 14 amino acids. This chain's CDR3 is CASSLTSQSYEQYF. For the CDR3, the DNA is TGTGCCAGCAGTCTGACTAGCCAGTCTTACGAGCAGTACTTC.

The chain employs TRBV19 and TRBJ1-5; 10 bases map to TRBD1. J gave up 4 bases and V 4 bases, and 4 bases lay outside the gene matches. From germline, CDR1 is LNHDA and CDR2 SQIVND (reference sequence). This CDR3 contains 15 residues. CDR3 DNA: TGTGCCAGTAGTAGGGGGACAGGGGAGAATCAGCCCCAGCATTTT. Protein product: CASSRGTGENQPQHF.

The chain recombines TRBV7-2 with TRBJ2-1, with TRBD1 matching 8 bases. V was pared by 5 bases and J by 9 bases, with 12 bases of the junction left unmatched. CDR1 SGHTA and CDR2 FQGNSA come from the germline V gene. This CDR3 has 15 residues. Here the CDR3 reads CASSTDRGGFGEQFF. The CDR3 coding sequence is TGTGCCAGCAGCACCGACAGGGGTGGGTTTGGTGAGCAGTTCTTC. The full variable domain, completed using reference TRBV7-2 and TRBJ2-1, is GAGVSQSPSNKVTEKGKDVELRCDPISGHTALYWYRQSLGQGLEFLIYFQGNSAPDKSGLPSDRFSAERTGGSVSTLTIQRTQQEDSAVYLCASSTDRGGFGEQFFGPGTRLTVL.

The chain carries TRBV7-6 and TRBJ1-6; D not certain. The CDR3 runs 19 residues. The germline V gene has CDR1 SGHVS and CDR2 FNYEAQ. The V and J ends lost 1 base and 0 bases respectively, with 16 bases between them. CDR3 in DNA: TGTGCCAGCAGCTTAGAGGCGGGAACCAGGAGCTCCTATAATTCACCCCTCCACTTT. It specifies CASSLEAGTRSSYNSPLHF.

The chain combines TRBV29-1 with TRBJ1-2; 10 bases are shared with TRBD1. CDR3 length: 13 residues. J lost 5 bases, V lost 4 bases, and 4 bases had no gene match. The V gene's germline CDR1 is SQVTM and CDR2 ANQGSEA. The CDR3 sequence: CSVVGTGEYGYTF. CDR3 coding DNA: TGCAGCGTTGTAGGGACAGGGGAATATGGCTACACCTTC. Full variable domain (outside the CDR3, taken from reference TRBV29-1 and TRBJ1-2): SAVISQKPSRDICQRGTSLTIQCQVDSQVTMMFWYRQQPGQSLTLIATANQGSEATYESGFVIDKFPISRPNLTFSTLTVSNMSPEDSSIYLCSVVGTGEYGYTFGSGTRLTVV.

The chain combines TRBV7-3 with TRBJ2-3, with 8 bases lining up with TRBD2. CDR1 is SGHTA and CDR2 is FQGTGA in the germline V gene. The ends lost 5 bases at V and 5 bases at J; junction bases unmatched: 6. The CDR3 covers 14 residues. The DNA for the CDR3 is TGTGCCAGCAGCCACGGCGGGGGGATAGATACGCAGTATTTT. Its protein product is CASSHGGGIDTQYF.